This T cell receptor beta chain appears in the sequencing data of a study of blood T cell repertoires in COVID-19. Study information: Acute-phase and convalescent COVID-19 samples originated in the United States, Italy and Spain.

Produced via immunoSEQ multiplex PCR; TCRdb's table is partial and in-frame only. The repertoire holds some 150,000 clones, with 75% to 90% as singletons. The length of the CDR3 is 14 residues. From germline, CDR1 is MNHEY and CDR2 SVGEGT. Trimming stripped 5 bases from V and 8 bases from J, with 16 bases between. The sequence derives from a woman aged 60-75 years with active COVID-19. J is TRBJ2-1 and V is TRBV6-2 or TRBV6-3, with D possibly being TRBD2 (5 bases). Material: peripheral blood. CDR3 coding DNA: TGTGCCAGCAGTACCCGGGGTTTAACCCATGAGCAGTTCTTC. This translates into CASSTRGLTHEQFF.